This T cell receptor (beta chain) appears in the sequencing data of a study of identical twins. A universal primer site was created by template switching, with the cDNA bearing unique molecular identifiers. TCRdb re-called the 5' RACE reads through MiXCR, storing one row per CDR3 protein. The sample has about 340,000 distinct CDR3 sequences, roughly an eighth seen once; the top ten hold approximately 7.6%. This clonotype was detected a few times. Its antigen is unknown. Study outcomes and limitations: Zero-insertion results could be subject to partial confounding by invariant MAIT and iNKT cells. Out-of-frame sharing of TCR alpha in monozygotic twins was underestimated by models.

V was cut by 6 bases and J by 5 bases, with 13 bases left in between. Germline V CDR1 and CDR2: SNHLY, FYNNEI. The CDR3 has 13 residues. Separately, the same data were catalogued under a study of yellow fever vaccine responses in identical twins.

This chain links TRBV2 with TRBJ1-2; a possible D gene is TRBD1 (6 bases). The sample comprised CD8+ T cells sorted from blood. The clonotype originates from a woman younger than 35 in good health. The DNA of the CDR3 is TGTGCCAGCAGGAACCCGACAGGTTATGGCTACACCTTC. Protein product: CASRNPTGYGYTF. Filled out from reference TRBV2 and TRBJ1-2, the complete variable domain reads EPEVTQTPSHQVTQMGQEVILRCVPISNHLYFYWYRQILGQKVEFLVSFYNNEISEKSEIFDDQFSVERPDGSNFTLKIRSTKLEDSAMYFCASRNPTGYGYTFGSGTRLTVV.